These 13 T cell receptor beta chains share one sample of origin, sequenced in a study of cytomegalovirus exposure and HLA in healthy donors (TCRdb year 2017). The method was the immunoSEQ multiplex PCR assay. A mixture of 60 forward primers for TCR Vbeta segments and 13 reverse primers for TCR Jbeta segments was used in the multiplex PCR. TCRdb obtained this table from immuneACCESS and retained in-frame rearrangements with V and J assigned. These tables miss some clones; where compared with another copy, unresolved V genes account for less than half of the shortfall, and the remainder is unexplained. The sample table holds over 150,000 clones, of which approximately 80% were seen once. The ten largest clones capture around 3.2% of the sample. Material for sequencing was PBMCs. These receptors all stem from a woman aged 50 to 60 in good health and CMV-seropositive.

The rearrangement links TRBV5-1 to TRBJ2-1, with 9 bases that match TRBD1. In germline, CDR1 is SGHRS, CDR2 YFSETQ. The CDR3 has 15 residues. V dropped 3 bases and J dropped 7; count of bases not matched to a gene: 8. CDR3 amino acids: CASSSTTGGGNEQFF. CDR3 sequence (DNA): TGCGCCAGCAGCTCGACGACAGGGGGTGGGAATGAGCAGTTCTTC.

The chain carries TRBV5-1 and TRBJ2-7; D perhaps matches TRBD2 (5 bases). CDR1 and CDR2 (germline): SGHRS, YFSETQ. V was clipped by 7 bases and J by 3 bases, with 14 bases between them. There are 13 residues in the CDR3. The CDR3 here is CASRWTPDYEQYF. DNA of the CDR3: TGCGCCAGCCGCTGGACTCCTGACTACGAGCAGTACTTC.

This rearrangement joins TRBV18 to TRBJ1-4; unclear D gene. With 0 bases removed from V and 7 bases from J, the gap between germline ends came to 9 bases. The CDR3 sequence is 14 residues long. CDR1 is KGHSH and CDR2 is LQKENI in the germline V gene. CDR3: CASSPPEAGEKLFF. The CDR3 DNA is TGTGCCAGCTCACCACCGGAGGCAGGTGAAAAACTGTTTTTT.

The chain combines TRBV7-2 with TRBJ2-3; D is possibly TRBD1 (7 bases). CDR3 size: 15 residues. Germline CDR1 is SGHTA and CDR2 is FQGNSA. V was pared by 8 bases and J by 2 bases, with 17 bases between. CDR3 residues: CASQGERAVTDTQYF. CDR3 sequence (DNA): TGTGCCAGCCAGGGGGAGCGGGCCGTCACAGATACGCAGTATTTT.

The chain has TRBV2 and TRBJ2-1; TRBD2 matches at 14 bases. The CDR3 contains 22 residues. The germline V gene has CDR1 SNHLY and CDR2 FYNNEI. Unmatched junction bases numbered 17, after V lost 4 bases and J lost 0 bases. The CDR3 nucleotides read TGTGCCAGCAGTGTGCCCCGTTGGGGACTAGCGGGAGTTTACAGCTCCTACAATGAGCAGTTCTTC. This translates into CASSVPRWGLAGVYSSYNEQFF.

Only one count was recorded for this clone. The V call is TRBV28, the J call TRBJ2-2; 10 bases agree with TRBD2. V lost 3 bases to trimming and J lost 3 bases; unmatched junction nucleotides: 1. The germline V gene encodes CDR1 MDHEN and CDR2 SYDVKM. The CDR3 runs to 15 residues. CDR3 in DNA: TGTGCCAGCAGTTTGACTAGCGGGTACACCGGGGAGCTGTTTTTT. Amino acid sequence: CASSLTSGYTGELFF.

The chain links TRBV7-2 to TRBJ2-7, with D maybe TRBD1 (6 bases). V was shortened by 4 bases and J by 6 bases, with 16 bases between the two germline ends. Germline loops: CDR1 SGHTA, CDR2 FQGNSA. The CDR3 consists of 14 residues. The CDR3 DNA reads TGTGCCAGCAGCTCAGGGGTCGAAGGGGGCGAGCAGTACTTC. Encoded protein: CASSSGVEGGEQYF.

This chain uses TRBV5-1 with TRBJ1-1; a weak D match, TRBD1 (5 bases). The CDR3 loop spans 15 amino acids. V was trimmed by 5 bases and J by 0 bases, leaving 14 bases between them. Germline CDR1 is SGHRS and CDR2 is YFSETQ. This CDR3 is CASRQAVGLNTEAFF. The DNA for the CDR3 is TGCGCCAGCAGACAGGCCGTCGGTCTGAACACTGAAGCTTTCTTT.

V is TRBV4-1 and J is TRBJ2-3; 13 nucleotides agree with TRBD2. V lost 5 bases to trimming and J lost 2 bases; unmatched junction nucleotides: 4. This CDR3 region has 16 residues. The germline V gene has CDR1 MGHRA and CDR2 YSYEKL. CDR3 sequence reads: CASSKGTSGTTDTQYF. The CDR3 region has the DNA TGCGCCAGCAGCAAAGGGACTAGCGGGACCACAGATACGCAGTATTTT.

This sequence joins TRBV11-3 and TRBJ2-1, with 10 bases aligning to TRBD2. J was trimmed by 4 bases and V by 5 bases; bases with no gene match: 8. This CDR3 region has 16 residues. In germline, CDR1 is SGHNT, CDR2 YENEEA. CDR3 loop: CASSQESSGGYNEQFF. The CDR3 DNA reads as TGTGCCAGCAGCCAGGAATCTAGCGGGGGTTACAATGAGCAGTTCTTC.

The V and J genes are TRBV30 and TRBJ1-1; 7 nucleotides align to TRBD1. Germline-derived CDR1 and CDR2 are GTSNPN and SVGIG (reference sequence). Losses at the gene ends were 6 bases for V and 1 base for J; bases not matched to a gene: 5. There are 13 residues in the CDR3. DNA of the CDR3: TGTGCCTGCCTCCACAGGGGGAACACTGAAGCTTTCTTT. Translation: CACLHRGNTEAFF.

This chain links TRBV19 with TRBJ2-4; TRBD1 matches 8 bases. The CDR3 length is 20 residues. Germline V gene sequence: CDR1 LNHDA, CDR2 SQIVND (reference sequence). Trimming took 2 bases from V and 0 from J; bases not matched to a gene: 15. The CDR3 reads CASSISRGRGLLIAKNIQYF. The CDR3 DNA is TGTGCCAGTAGTATATCCAGGGGGCGTGGGCTACTCATAGCCAAAAACATTCAGTACTTC.

This chain uses TRBV5-1 with TRBJ1-2; 9 bases align to TRBD1. The V segment lost 3 bases and the J segment 6 bases; nucleotides outside the gene matches: 9. Looked up from germline, CDR1 is SGHRS and CDR2 is YFSETQ. There are 15 residues in the CDR3. In nucleotides, the CDR3 is TGCGCCAGCAGCTGGGGACAGGGAGCCGGGGATGGCTACACCTTC. Residues: CASSWGQGAGDGYTF.